The 23 T cell receptor beta chains presented below share a single source sample, sequenced in a study of metastatic and nonmetastatic thyroid tumors. Ahead of thyroid surgery, no patient had received treatment of any kind. TCRdb re-called the PCR reads with MiXCR. Here the sample spans around 65,000 clones, around 14% being singletons. Sequencing was performed on blood. Every receptor here comes from a male donor with papillary thyroid cancer or a benign thyroid nodule (not recorded which). Some clones in this sample may be carry-over from other donors' samples.

This clone was recorded at least ten times. The chain employs TRBV6-2 or TRBV6-3 and TRBJ2-2; 11 nucleotides line up with TRBD2. Germline assignment: CDR1 MNHEY and CDR2 SVGEGT. CDR3 length equals 14 residues. Germline trimming cut 6 bases from V and 3 bases from J; bases unmatched to any gene: 0. The CDR3 DNA follows: TGTGCCAGCAGACTAGCGGGAGACACCGGGGAGCTGTTTTTT. Translating it yields CASRLAGDTGELFF.

This clone was recorded at least ten times. The chain employs TRBV28 and TRBJ2-1; possibly TRBD1 for D (6 bases). Germline-derived CDR1 and CDR2 are MDHEN and SYDVKM. V was cut by 5 bases and J by 6 bases, with 14 bases left in between. The CDR3 runs to 14 residues. The CDR3: CASSIPAGVNEQFF. CDR3 in DNA: TGTGCCAGCAGTATCCCGGCAGGGGTCAATGAGCAGTTCTTC.

In this sample, this clone turned up many times. This chain uses TRBV4-1 with TRBJ1-1, with D perhaps TRBD1 (5 bases). The CDR3 is made up of 11 amino acids. The germline V gene encodes CDR1 MGHRA and CDR2 YSYEKL. Trimming stripped 7 bases from V and 5 bases from J, with 8 bases between. The CDR3 protein is CASIGGTEAFF. The CDR3 DNA follows: TGCGCCAGCATCGGGGGAACTGAAGCTTTCTTT.

With regard to this clone: Possible read error: a much larger clone is one base away. Other DNA sequences in this sample translate to the same CDR3. V usage is TRBV29-1 and J usage is TRBJ1-1; D is perhaps TRBD1 (6 bases). Germline CDR1 reads SQVTM; CDR2 reads ANQGSEA. The CDR3 length is 16 residues. The CDR3 DNA reads as TGCAGTGTTGAAGCTCTTAGGGGGGCCATGAACACTGAAGCTTTCTTT. Amino acid sequence: CSVEALRGAMNTEAFF.

This clone was detected many times. The chain employs TRBV7-9 and TRBJ2-3; 12 positions match TRBD2. The trim removed 4 bases at V and 3 bases at J, leaving 2 bases unmatched. Germline CDR1 is SEHNR and CDR2 is FQNEAQ (reference sequence). The CDR3 loop spans 15 amino acids. Written as DNA, the CDR3 is TGTGCCAGCAGCTCTAGCGGGAGGGGAACAGATACGCAGTATTTT. Translating gives CASSSSGRGTDTQYF.

This clone was detected only a few times. This may arise from a read error, as a much more abundant clone is one base away. The sample contains more than one DNA sequence encoding this CDR3. The rearrangement joins TRBV5-1 to TRBJ2-2; no clear D. CDR1 is SGHRS and CDR2 is YFSETQ in the germline V gene. CDR3 length: 11 residues. The CDR3 protein is CASSLYRELFF. The CDR3 DNA is TGCGCCAGTAGCTTGTATCGGGAGCTGTTTTTT. The whole variable domain, filled in from reference TRBV5-1 and TRBJ2-2, reads KAGVTQTPRYLIKTRGQQVTLSCSPISGHRSVSWYQQTPGQGLQFLFEYFSETQRNKGNFPGRFSGRQFSNSRSEMNVSTLELGDSALYLCASSLYRELFFGEGSRLTVL.

This clone appeared many times. This chain uses TRBV24-1 with TRBJ2-2; no reliable D call. Germline V gene lookup returns CDR1 KGHDR and CDR2 SFDVKD. The CDR3 is 14 amino acids. The ends were cut back, 4 bases at V and 6 bases at J, with 11 bases in the middle. CDR3 nucleotides: TGTGCCACCAGTGACTGGCGCTCTGCCGGGGAGCTGTTTTTT. It translates to CATSDWRSAGELFF.

Details on this clone: A read error may explain this, as a much larger clone is one base away. The identical CDR3 is also encoded by other nucleotide sequences in the sample. The V gene is TRBV6-5, the J gene TRBJ1-2; the D is unclear. Deletions cut 2 bases from V and 7 bases from J, with 11 bases between. Germline CDR1 is MNHEY and CDR2 is SVGAGI. The CDR3 consists of 13 residues. The CDR3 is CASSYAGDCGYTF. CDR3 DNA sequence: TGTGCCAGCAGTTACGCAGGTGACTGTGGCTACACCTTC.

This clone was seen more than once but under ten times. A much larger clone lies one base from this, so it may be a read error. The chain uses TRBV10-3 and TRBJ1-4; D unclear. The CDR3 runs to 12 residues. The germline gives CDR1 ENHRY, CDR2 SYGVKD. Trimming left V 0 bases short and J 10 bases short, with 6 bases between. CDR3: CAISESYGKLFF. CDR3 DNA sequence: TGTGCCATCAGTGAGTCGTACGGAAAACTGTTTTTT.

This clone has just a few counts. The rearrangement joins TRBV6-1 to TRBJ2-2; TRBD1 is a possible D gene (5 bases). The CDR3 runs 16 residues. V shed 5 bases and J shed 1 base, with 14 bases lying between them. Germline-derived CDR1 and CDR2 are MNHNS and SASEGT. The CDR3 DNA reads as TGTGCCAGCAGTATAAAACCCGGACAGAACACCGGGGAGCTGTTTTTT. Translation: CASSIKPGQNTGELFF.

Remarks on this clone: It may be a read error: a sequence one base away is much more abundant. CDR3 coding DNA: TGTGCCAGCAGCCAGGTGCCGTACACAGATACGCAGTATTTT. Translated: CASSQVPYTDTQYF. The rearrangement uses TRBV3-1 and TRBJ2-3; D remains unclear. CDR3 length: 14 residues. CDR1 is LGHDT and CDR2 is YNNKEL in the germline V gene (reference sequence). With 3 bases removed from V and 2 bases from J, the gap between germline ends came to 9 bases.

On this clone: A much larger clonotype is one base distant, so this may be a read error. This rearrangement joins TRBV9 to TRBJ2-5, with 8 bases matching TRBD2. The V gene end was trimmed by 4 bases and the J gene end by 8 bases; junction bases not matched to a gene: 10. Germline CDR1 is SGDLS and CDR2 is YYNGEE. The CDR3 loop spans 14 amino acids. Written as DNA, the CDR3 is TGTGCCAGCAGCCCAAGCGGGGGCCCGGACACCCAGTACTTC. Protein product: CASSPSGGPDTQYF.

This clone has a count of ten or more. V usage is TRBV6-2 or TRBV6-3 and J usage is TRBJ2-3, with 7 positions matching TRBD1. The CDR3 totals 15 residues. CDR1 MNHEY and CDR2 SVGEGT come from the germline V gene. After removal of 6 bases from V and 1 base from J, the junction contained 7 bases not matched to a gene. The CDR3 spells CASSRQGVGTDTQYF. The CDR3 nucleotides are TGTGCCAGCAGCCGCCAGGGGGTCGGCACAGATACGCAGTATTTT.

The genes are TRBV6-1 and TRBJ2-3; TRBD1 is a possible D gene (6 bases). This CDR3 spans 15 amino acids. Germline assignment: CDR1 MNHNS and CDR2 SASEGT. The ends were cut back, 9 bases at V and 2 bases at J, with 18 bases in the middle. CDR3 sequence (DNA): TGTGCCAGTCGCGAATGGACAGCACACACAGATACGCAGTATTTT. Translated: CASREWTAHTDTQYF.

The gene calls are TRBV28 and TRBJ2-1; D unresolved. V gave up 5 bases and J gave up 2 bases, with 7 bases separating them. Germline loops: CDR1 MDHEN, CDR2 SYDVKM. The CDR3 runs 13 residues. In DNA, the CDR3 is TGTGCCAGCAGTCCTAACACCTACAATGAGCAGTTCTTC. Protein sequence: CASSPNTYNEQFF.

The rearrangement uses TRBV5-1 and TRBJ2-1; D possibly corresponds to TRBD1 (6 bases). Per germline, CDR1 SGHRS and CDR2 YFSETQ. The CDR3 is 15 amino acids. V was cut by 1 base and J by 6 bases, with 14 bases left in between. CDR3 sequence reads: CASSLLTGFVNEQFF. CDR3 nucleotide sequence: TGCGCCAGCAGCTTGTTAACAGGGTTTGTCAATGAGCAGTTCTTC.

This clone was picked up many times. The chain uses TRBV6-6 and TRBJ2-7; D possibly corresponds to TRBD2 (5 bases). Between the trimmed V and J ends, which lost 0 bases and 2 bases, there was a span of 11 bases. The CDR3 spans 15 residues. Germline loops: CDR1 MNHNY, CDR2 SVGAGI (reference sequence). In nucleotides, the CDR3 is TGTGCCAGCAGTTACTCTGAAGCGGCCCCCTACGAGCAGTACTTC. Translating gives CASSYSEAAPYEQYF.

The rearrangement uses TRBV11-2 and TRBJ1-1; 7 nucleotides agree with TRBD1. The CDR3 spans 16 residues. J lost 4 bases, V lost 0 bases, and 8 bases had no gene match. Germline CDR1 is SGHAT and CDR2 is FQNNGV. The CDR3 sequence: CASSLEVAGGFTEAFF. The CDR3 nucleotides are TGTGCCAGCAGCTTAGAGGTTGCAGGGGGTTTCACTGAAGCTTTCTTT. Full variable domain (missing parts from reference TRBV11-2 and TRBJ1-1): EAGVAQSPRYKIIEKRQSVAFWCNPISGHATLYWYQQILGQGPKLLIQFQNNGVVDDSQLPKDRFSAERLKGVDSTLKIQPAKLEDSAVYLCASSLEVAGGFTEAFFGQGTRLTVV.

This clone has at least ten counts. The junction departs from the called germline gene at one end, perhaps through a read error. Within the sample, other DNA sequences also encode this same CDR3. CDR3 DNA: TGTGCTAGCAGCTTGGGTACTAGCTGGAACACCGGGGAGCTGTTTTTT. Its protein product is CASSLGTSWNTGELFF. This sequence joins TRBV7-7 and TRBJ2-2, with TRBD2 as a possible D gene (6 bases). The CDR3 covers 16 residues. CDR1 is SSHAT, CDR2 FNYEAQ, per germline (reference sequence).

The table lists this clone with many counts. The chain employs TRBV18 and TRBJ1-4; TRBD1 is a possible D gene (5 bases). CDR3 size: 14 residues. Deletions cut 3 bases from V and 6 bases from J, with 11 bases between. Germline assignment: CDR1 KGHSH and CDR2 LQKENI. CDR3 in DNA: TGTGCCAGCTCACCCGGGACGGGGGATGAAAAACTGTTTTTT. It yields the protein CASSPGTGDEKLFF. Complete variable domain (other parts from reference TRBV18 and TRBJ1-4): NAGVMQNPRHLVRRRGQEARLRCSPMKGHSHVYWYRQLPEEGLKFMVYLQKENIIDESGMPKERFSAEFPKEGPSILRIQQVVRGDSAAYFCASSPGTGDEKLFFGSGTQLSVL.

This clone was observed a handful of times. The chain couples TRBV28 to TRBJ1-2; D remains ambiguous. The germline V gene has CDR1 MDHEN and CDR2 SYDVKM. The CDR3 runs 15 residues. V was pared by 3 bases and J by 10 bases, with 21 bases between. CDR3 bases: TGTGCCAGCAGTTTCCCCGATCCGGGGTGGCGCGTCTACACCTTC. Translating gives CASSFPDPGWRVYTF.

This clone was counted at least ten times. V and J are TRBV19 and TRBJ1-2; 7 nucleotides line up with TRBD1. Germline V CDR1 and CDR2: LNHDA, SQIVND (reference sequence). V lost 7 bases and J lost 2; bases outside the gene matches: 1. There are 12 residues in the CDR3. Here the CDR3 reads CASKGQNYGYTF. The DNA for the CDR3 is TGTGCCAGTAAGGGACAGAACTATGGCTACACCTTC.

This clone was recorded a few times. The chain carries TRBV6-1 and TRBJ2-1; no definite D call. V dropped 4 bases and J dropped 7 bases, with 23 bases sitting between them. The CDR3 runs to 17 residues. Germline loops: CDR1 MNHNS, CDR2 SASEGT. The CDR3 DNA is TGTGCCAGCAGTGCCGCACTCACCTTGTCCCTGCTAAATGAGCAGTTCTTC. Amino acids: CASSAALTLSLLNEQFF.